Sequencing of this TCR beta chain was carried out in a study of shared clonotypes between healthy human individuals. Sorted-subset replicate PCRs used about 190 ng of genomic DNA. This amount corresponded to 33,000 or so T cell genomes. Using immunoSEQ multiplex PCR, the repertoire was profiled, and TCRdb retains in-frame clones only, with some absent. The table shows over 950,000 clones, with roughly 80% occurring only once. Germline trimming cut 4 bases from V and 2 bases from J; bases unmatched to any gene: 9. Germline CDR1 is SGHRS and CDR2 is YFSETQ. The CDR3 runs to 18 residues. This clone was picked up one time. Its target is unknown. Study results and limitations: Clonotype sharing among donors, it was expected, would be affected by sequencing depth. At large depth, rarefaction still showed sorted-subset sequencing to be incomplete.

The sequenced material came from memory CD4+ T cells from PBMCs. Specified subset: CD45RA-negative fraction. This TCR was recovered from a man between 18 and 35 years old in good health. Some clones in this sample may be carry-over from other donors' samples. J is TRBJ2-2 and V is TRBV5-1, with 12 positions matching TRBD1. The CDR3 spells CASSPGTGGIFNTGELFF. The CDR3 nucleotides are TGCGCCAGCAGCCCCGGGACAGGGGGCATTTTTAACACCGGGGAGCTGTTTTTT.